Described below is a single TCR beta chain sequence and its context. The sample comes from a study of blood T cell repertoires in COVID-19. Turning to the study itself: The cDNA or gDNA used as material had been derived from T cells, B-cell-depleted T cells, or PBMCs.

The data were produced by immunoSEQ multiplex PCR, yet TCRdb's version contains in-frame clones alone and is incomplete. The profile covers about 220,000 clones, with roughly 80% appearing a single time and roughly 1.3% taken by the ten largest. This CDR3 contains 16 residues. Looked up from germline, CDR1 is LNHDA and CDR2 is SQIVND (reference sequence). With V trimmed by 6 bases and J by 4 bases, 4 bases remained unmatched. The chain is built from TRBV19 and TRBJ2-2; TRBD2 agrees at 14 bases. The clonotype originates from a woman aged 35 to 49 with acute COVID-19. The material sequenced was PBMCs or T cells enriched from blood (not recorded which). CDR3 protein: CASRATSGRATGELFF. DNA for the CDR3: TGTGCCAGTAGAGCGACTAGCGGGAGGGCCACCGGGGAGCTGTTTTTT.